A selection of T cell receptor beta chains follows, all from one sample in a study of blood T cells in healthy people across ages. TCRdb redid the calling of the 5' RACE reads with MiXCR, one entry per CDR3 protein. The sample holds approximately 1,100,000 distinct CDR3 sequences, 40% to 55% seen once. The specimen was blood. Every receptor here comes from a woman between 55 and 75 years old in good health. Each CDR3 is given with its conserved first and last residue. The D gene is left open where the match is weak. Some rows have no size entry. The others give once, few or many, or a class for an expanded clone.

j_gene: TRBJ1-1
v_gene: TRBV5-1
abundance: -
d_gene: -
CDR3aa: CASSLAGIGAEAFF
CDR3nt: TGCGCCAGCAGCTTGGCAGGGATCGGGGCTGAAGCTTTCTTT

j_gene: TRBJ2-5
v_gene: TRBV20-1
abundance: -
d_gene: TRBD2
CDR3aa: CSARVGGGLSETQYF
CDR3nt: TGCAGTGCTAGAGTGGGGGGAGGGTTGTCAGAGACCCAGTACTTC

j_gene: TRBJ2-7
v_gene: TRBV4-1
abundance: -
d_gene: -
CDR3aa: CASSQVGRQRSEQYF
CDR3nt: TGCGCCAGCAGCCAAGTGGGCAGGCAAAGGAGCGAGCAGTACTTC

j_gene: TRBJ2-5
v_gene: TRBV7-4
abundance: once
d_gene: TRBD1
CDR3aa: CASSFPGQGRWRETQYF
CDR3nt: TGTGCCAGCAGCTTCCCGGGACAGGGTCGATGGCGAGAGACCCAGTACTTC

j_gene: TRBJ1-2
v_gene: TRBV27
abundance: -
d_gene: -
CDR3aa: CASSLSPGNYGYTF
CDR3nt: TGTGCCAGCAGTTTATCCCCAGGGAACTATGGCTACACCTTC

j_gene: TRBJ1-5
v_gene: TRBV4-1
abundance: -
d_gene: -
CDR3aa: CASSQEPGARNQPQHF
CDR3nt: TGCGCCAGCAGCCAAGAGCCGGGGGCGCGGAATCAGCCCCAGCATTTT

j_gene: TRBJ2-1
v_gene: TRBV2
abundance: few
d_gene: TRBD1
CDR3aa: CASRTQGSSYNEQFF
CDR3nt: TGTGCCAGCAGGACACAGGGGAGCTCCTACAATGAGCAGTTCTTC

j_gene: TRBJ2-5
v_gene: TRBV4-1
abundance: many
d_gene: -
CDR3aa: CASSLRGYETQYF
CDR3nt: TGCGCCAGCAGCCTTAGGGGTTACGAGACCCAGTACTTC

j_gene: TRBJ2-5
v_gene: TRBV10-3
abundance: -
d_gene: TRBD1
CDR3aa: CAIRGTGEETQYF
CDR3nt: TGTGCCATCAGGGGGACAGGGGAAGAGACCCAGTACTTC

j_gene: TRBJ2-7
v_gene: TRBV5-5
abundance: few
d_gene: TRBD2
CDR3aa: CASSLEGLTDEQYF
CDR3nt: TGTGCCAGCAGCTTGGAGGGACTAACTGACGAGCAGTACTTC

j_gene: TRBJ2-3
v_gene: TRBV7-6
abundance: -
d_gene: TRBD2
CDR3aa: CASSLVPRDSSGTSGNLDTQYF
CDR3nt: TGTGCCAGCAGCTTAGTCCCTCGGGACAGCTCCGGGACTAGCGGGAATTTAGATACGCAGTATTTT

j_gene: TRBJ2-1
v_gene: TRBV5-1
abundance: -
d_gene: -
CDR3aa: CASKLGGGGNEQFF
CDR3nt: TGCGCCAGCAAATTGGGAGGGGGGGGCAATGAGCAGTTCTTC

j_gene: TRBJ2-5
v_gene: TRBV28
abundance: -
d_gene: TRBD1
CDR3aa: CASRSTGGGQETQYF
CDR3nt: TGTGCCAGCAGATCAACAGGGGGCGGCCAAGAGACCCAGTACTTC

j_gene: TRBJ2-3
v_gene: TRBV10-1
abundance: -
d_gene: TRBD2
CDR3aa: CASSDEGLGTDTQYF
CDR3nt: TGCGCCAGCAGTGATGAAGGACTAGGGACAGATACGCAGTATTTT

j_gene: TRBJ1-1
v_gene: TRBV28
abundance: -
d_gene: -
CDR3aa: CASRRTGMNTEAFF
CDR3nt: TGTGCCAGCAGACGAACAGGGATGAACACTGAAGCTTTCTTT

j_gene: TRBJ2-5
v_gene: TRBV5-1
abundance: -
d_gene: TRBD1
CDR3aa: CASSSGPARGPETYQETQYF
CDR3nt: TGCGCCAGCAGCTCAGGGCCCGCCAGGGGGCCGGAGACGTACCAAGAGACCCAGTACTTC

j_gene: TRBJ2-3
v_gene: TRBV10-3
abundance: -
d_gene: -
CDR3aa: CAISESGGSTGTQYF
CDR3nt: TGTGCCATCAGTGAGTCTGGGGGCTCCACAGGTACGCAGTATTTT

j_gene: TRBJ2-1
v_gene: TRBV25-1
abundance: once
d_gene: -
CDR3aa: CASSLGQPYEQFF
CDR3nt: TGTGCCAGCAGTCTCGGGCAGCCTTACGAGCAGTTCTTC

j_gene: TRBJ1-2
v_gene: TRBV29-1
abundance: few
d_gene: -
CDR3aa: CSGIQGFGYGYTF
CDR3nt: TGCAGCGGGATACAGGGATTCGGCTATGGCTACACCTTC

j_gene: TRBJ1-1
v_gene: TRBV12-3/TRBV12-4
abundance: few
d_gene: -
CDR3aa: CASSFSAGTNTEAFF
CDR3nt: TGTGCCAGCAGTTTTTCCGCCGGTACAAACACTGAAGCTTTCTTT